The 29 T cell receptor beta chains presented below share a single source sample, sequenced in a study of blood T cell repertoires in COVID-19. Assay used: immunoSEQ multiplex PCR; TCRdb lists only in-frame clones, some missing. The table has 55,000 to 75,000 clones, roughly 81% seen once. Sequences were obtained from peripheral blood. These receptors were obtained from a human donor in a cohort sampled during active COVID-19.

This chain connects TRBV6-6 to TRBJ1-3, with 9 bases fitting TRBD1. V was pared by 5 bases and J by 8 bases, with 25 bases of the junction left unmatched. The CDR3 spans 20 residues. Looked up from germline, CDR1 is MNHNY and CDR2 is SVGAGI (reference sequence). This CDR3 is CASSPFAATGGRTRGDTIYF. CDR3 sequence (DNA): TGTGCCAGCAGTCCTTTCGCGGCGACAGGGGGGCGCACCCGCGGGGACACCATATATTTT.

Here the CDR3 reads CASSGQPYGYTF. CDR3 nucleotide sequence: TGTGCCAGCAGTGGACAGCCCTATGGCTACACCTTC. The J gene is TRBJ1-2, the V gene TRBV28; D perhaps matches TRBD1 (6 bases). The germline CDR1 and CDR2 sequences are MDHEN and SYDVKM. Trimming cost V 5 bases and J 4 bases, with 8 bases left between them. CDR3 length: 12 residues.

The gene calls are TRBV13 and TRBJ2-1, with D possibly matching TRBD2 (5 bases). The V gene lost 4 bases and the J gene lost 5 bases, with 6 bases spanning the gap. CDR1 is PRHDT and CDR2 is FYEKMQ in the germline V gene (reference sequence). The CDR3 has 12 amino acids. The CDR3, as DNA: TGTGCCAGCAGCTCCGGGGACAATGAGCAGTTCTTC. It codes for CASSSGDNEQFF.

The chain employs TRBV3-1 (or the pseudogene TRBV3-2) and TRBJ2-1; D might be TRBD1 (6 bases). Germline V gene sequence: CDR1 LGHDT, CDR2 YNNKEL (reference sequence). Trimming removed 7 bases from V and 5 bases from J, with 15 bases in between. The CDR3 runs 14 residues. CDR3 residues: CASTKQGINNEQFF. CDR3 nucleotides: TGTGCCAGCACCAAACAGGGAATCAACAATGAGCAGTTCTTC.

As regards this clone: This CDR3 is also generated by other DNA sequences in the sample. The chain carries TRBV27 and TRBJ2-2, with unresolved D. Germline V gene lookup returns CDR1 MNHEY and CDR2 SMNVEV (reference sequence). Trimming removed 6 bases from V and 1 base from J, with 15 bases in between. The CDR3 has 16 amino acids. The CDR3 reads CASSFISPMNTGELFF. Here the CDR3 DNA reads TGTGCCAGCAGCTTCATCTCCCCTATGAACACCGGGGAGCTGTTTTTT.

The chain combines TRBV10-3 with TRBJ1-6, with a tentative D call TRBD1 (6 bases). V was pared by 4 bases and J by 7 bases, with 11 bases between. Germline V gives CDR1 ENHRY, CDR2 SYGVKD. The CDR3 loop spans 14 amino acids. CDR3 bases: TGTGCCATCAGTGGTGAGGACAGCAATTCACCCCTCCACTTT. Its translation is CAISGEDSNSPLHF.

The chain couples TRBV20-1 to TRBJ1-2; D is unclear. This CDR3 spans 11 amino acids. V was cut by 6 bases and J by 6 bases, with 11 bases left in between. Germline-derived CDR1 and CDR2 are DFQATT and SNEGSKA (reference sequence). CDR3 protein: CSATVEDGYTF. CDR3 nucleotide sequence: TGCAGTGCCACAGTCGAAGATGGCTACACCTTC.

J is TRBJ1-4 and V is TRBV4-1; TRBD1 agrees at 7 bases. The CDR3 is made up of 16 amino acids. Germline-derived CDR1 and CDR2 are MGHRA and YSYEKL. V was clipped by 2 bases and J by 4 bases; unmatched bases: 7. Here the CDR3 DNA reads TGCGCCAGCAGCCAATACTACCAGGGGGATAATGAAAAACTGTTTTTT. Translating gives CASSQYYQGDNEKLFF.

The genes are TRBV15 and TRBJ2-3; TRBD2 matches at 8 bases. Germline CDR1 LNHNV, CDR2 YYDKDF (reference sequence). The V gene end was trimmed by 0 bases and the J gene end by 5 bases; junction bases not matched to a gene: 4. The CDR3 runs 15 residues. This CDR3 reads CATSRDSGERDTQYF. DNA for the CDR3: TGTGCCACCAGCAGAGATAGCGGGGAACGAGATACGCAGTATTTT.

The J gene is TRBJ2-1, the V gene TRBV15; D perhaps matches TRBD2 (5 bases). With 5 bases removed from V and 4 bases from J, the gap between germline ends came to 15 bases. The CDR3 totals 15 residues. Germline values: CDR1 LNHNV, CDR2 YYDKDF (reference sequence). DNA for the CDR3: TGTGCCACCAGCCTCGGTAGCGCTAGTTACAATGAGCAGTTCTTC. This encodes CATSLGSASYNEQFF.

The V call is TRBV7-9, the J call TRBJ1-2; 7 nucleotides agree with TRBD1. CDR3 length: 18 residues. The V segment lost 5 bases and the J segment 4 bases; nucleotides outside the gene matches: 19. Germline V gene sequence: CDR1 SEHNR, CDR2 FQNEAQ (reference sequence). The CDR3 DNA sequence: TGTGCCAGCAGCACAACACTAGGGGGCCAGGTCATTCTCTATGGCTACACCTTC. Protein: CASSTTLGGQVILYGYTF.

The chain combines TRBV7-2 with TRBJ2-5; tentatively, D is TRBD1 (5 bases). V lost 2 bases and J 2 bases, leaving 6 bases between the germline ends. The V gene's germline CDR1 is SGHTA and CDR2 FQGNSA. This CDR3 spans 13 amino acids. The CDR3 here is CASSLRQQETQYF. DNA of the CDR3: TGTGCCAGCAGCTTACGACAGCAAGAGACCCAGTACTTC.

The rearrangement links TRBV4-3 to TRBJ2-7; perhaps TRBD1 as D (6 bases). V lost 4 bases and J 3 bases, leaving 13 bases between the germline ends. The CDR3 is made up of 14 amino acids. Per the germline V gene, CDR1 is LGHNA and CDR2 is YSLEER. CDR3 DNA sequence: TGCGCCAGCAGCCCGGACAGTGATTTCTACGAGCAGTACTTC. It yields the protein CASSPDSDFYEQYF.

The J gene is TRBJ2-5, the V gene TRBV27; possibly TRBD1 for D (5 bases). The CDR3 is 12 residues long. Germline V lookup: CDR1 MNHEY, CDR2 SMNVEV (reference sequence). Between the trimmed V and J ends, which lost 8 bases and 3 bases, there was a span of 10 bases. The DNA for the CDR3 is TGTGCCAGCCAAGGGGTGGAAGAGACCCAGTACTTC. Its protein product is CASQGVEETQYF.

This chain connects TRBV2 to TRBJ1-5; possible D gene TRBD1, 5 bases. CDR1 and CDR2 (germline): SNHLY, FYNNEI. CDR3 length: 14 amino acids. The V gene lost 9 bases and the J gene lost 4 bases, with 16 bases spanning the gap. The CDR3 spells CASRNQGDNQPQHF. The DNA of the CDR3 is TGTGCCAGTCGGAATCAGGGCGATAATCAGCCCCAGCATTTT.

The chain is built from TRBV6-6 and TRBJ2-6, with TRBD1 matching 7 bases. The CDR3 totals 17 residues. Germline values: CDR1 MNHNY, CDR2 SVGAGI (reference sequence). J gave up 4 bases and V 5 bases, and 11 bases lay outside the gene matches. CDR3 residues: CASSPPPDREGANVLTF. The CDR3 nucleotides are TGTGCCAGCAGTCCCCCCCCTGACAGGGAAGGGGCCAACGTCCTGACTTTC.

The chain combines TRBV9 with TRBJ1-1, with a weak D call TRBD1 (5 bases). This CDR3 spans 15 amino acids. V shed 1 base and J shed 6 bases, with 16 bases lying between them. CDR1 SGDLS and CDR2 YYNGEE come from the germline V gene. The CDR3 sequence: CASSVWDQGVSEAFF. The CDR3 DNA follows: TGTGCCAGCAGCGTATGGGATCAGGGTGTCTCTGAAGCTTTCTTT.

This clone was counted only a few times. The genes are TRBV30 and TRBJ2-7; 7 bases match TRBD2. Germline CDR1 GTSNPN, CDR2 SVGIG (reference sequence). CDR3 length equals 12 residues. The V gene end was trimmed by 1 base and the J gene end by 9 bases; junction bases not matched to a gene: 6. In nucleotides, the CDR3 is TGTGCCTGGAGTGCCCCTCCGGGGGGGCAGTACTTC. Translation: CAWSAPPGGQYF.

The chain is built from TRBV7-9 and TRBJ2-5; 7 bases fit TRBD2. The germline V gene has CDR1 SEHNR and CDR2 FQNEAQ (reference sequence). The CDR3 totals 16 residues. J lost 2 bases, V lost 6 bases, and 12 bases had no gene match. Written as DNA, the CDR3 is TGTGCCAGCAGGGTCTCAGGAGCGGGGTTACAAGAGACCCAGTACTTC. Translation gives CASRVSGAGLQETQYF.

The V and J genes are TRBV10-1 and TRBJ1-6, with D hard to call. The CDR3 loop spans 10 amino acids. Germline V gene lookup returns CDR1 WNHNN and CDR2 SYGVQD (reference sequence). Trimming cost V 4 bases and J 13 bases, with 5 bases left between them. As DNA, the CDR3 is TGCGCCAGCAGTGGTGCGCCCCTCCACTTT. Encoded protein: CASSGAPLHF.

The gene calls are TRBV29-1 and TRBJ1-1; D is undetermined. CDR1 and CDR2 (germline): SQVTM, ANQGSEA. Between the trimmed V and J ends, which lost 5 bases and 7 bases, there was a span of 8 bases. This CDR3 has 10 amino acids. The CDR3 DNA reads TGCAGCGTTCTTCAGAATGAAGCTTTCTTT. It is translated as CSVLQNEAFF.

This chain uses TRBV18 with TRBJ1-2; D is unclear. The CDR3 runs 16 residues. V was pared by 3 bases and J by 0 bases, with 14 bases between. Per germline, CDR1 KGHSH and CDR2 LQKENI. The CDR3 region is CASSPLDTHTNYGYTF. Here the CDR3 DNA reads TGTGCCAGCTCACCTCTCGACACCCACACTAACTATGGCTACACCTTC.

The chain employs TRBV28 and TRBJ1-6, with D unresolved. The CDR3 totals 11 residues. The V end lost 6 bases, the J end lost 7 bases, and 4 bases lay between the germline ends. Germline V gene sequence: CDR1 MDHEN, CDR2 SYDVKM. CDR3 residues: CASRSNSPLHF. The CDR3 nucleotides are TGTGCCAGCAGATCGAATTCACCCCTCCACTTT.

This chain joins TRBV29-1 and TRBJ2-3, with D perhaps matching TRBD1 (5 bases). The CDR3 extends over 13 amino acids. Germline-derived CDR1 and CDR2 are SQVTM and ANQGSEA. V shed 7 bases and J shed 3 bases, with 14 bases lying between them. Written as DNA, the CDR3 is TGCAGCGCGAACAGGTGGGCGACAGATACGCAGTATTTT. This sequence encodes CSANRWATDTQYF.

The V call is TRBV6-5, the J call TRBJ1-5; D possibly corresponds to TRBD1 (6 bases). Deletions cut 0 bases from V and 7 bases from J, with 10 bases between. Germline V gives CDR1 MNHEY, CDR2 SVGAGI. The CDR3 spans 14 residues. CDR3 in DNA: TGTGCCAGCAGTTACTCGACAGGATCCCAGCCCCAGCATTTT. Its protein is CASSYSTGSQPQHF.

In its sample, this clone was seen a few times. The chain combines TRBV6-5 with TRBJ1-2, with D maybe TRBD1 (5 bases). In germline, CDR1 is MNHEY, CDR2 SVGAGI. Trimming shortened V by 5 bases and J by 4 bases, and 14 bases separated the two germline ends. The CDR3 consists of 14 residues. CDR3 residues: CASSRTGDGYGYTF. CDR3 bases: TGTGCCAGCAGTCGGACGGGGGACGGCTATGGCTACACCTTC.

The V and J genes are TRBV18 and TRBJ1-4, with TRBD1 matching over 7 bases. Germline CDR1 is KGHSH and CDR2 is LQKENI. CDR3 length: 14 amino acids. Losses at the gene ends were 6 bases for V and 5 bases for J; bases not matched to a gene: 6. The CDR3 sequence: CASSAGTANEKLFF. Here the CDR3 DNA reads TGTGCCAGCTCGGCCGGGACAGCCAATGAAAAACTGTTTTTT.

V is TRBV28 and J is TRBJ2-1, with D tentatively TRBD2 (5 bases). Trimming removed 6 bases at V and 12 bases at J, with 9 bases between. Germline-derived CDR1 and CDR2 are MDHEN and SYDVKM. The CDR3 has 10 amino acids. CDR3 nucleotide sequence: TGTGCCAGCAGGGGAGAAGGGCAGTTCTTC. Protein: CASRGEGQFF. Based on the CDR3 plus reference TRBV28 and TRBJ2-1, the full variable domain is DVKVTQSSRYLVKRTGEKVFLECVQDMDHENMFWYRQDPGLGLRLIYFSYDVKMKEKGDIPEGYSVSREKKERFSLILESASTNQTSMYLCASRGEGQFFGPGTRLTVL.

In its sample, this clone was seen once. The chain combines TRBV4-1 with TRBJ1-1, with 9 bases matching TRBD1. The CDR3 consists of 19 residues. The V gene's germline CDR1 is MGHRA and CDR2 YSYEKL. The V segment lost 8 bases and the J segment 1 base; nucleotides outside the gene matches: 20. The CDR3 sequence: CASRPGQGKKVLGNTEAFF. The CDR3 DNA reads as TGCGCCAGCCGCCCGGGACAGGGTAAAAAGGTGTTGGGGAACACTGAAGCTTTCTTT.